The 5 T cell receptor beta chains below come from one sample, sequenced in a study of regulatory T cells in long-lasting Graves disease. To make TCR beta libraries, researchers used iRepertoire HTBI primers and Arm-PCR of CDR3 regions. TCRdb recomputed calls from the multiplex PCR reads with MiXCR, one row per CDR3 protein. The sample has about 470,000 distinct CDR3 sequences, around 21% seen once. Time point given: persistent/refractory GD, antithyroid drugs over 5 years with positive TRAb. RNA extracted from PBMCs served as the sequencing template. The sequences come from peripheral blood mononuclear cells (PBMCs), collected when the disease was refractory, from a patient treated with antithyroid drugs. The source is a female donor with Graves disease.

V is TRBV10-3 and J is TRBJ1-1; tentatively, D is TRBD1 (6 bases). Trimming removed 3 bases from V and 5 bases from J, with 16 bases in between. The germline V gene encodes CDR1 ENHRY and CDR2 SYGVKD. The CDR3 sequence is 15 residues long. The chain's CDR3 is CAISETQGAETEAFF. DNA of the CDR3: TGTGCCATCAGTGAAACACAGGGCGCCGAGACTGAAGCTTTCTTT.

J is TRBJ2-7 and V is TRBV5-1; 8 bases are a match to TRBD1. V was clipped by 3 bases and J by 3 bases; unmatched bases: 8. Germline CDR1 SGHRS, CDR2 YFSETQ. The CDR3 spans 15 residues. Here the CDR3 DNA reads TGCGCCAGCAGCTACCGACAGGGGAGTGTCTACGAGCAGTACTTC. It encodes CASSYRQGSVYEQYF.

This clonotype was seen many times. This chain joins TRBV11-1 and TRBJ2-6; D remains unclear. The CDR3 consists of 17 residues. V lost 1 base, J lost 0 bases, and 10 bases lay in between. From germline, CDR1 is SGHAT and CDR2 FQDESV (reference sequence). CDR3 sequence reads: CASSLVGTNSGANVLTF. The CDR3 coding sequence is TGTGCCAGCAGCTTAGTGGGTACGAACTCTGGGGCCAACGTCCTGACTTTC.

The chain combines TRBV7-9 with TRBJ2-5, with TRBD2 matching 11 bases. V lost 7 bases to trimming and J lost 2 bases; unmatched junction nucleotides: 9. Germline V gene lookup returns CDR1 SEHNR and CDR2 FQNEAQ (reference sequence). CDR3 length: 16 residues. The CDR3 nucleotides read TGTGCCAGCATCCTTTCACTAGCGGGGGCTCAAGAGACCCAGTACTTC. It yields the protein CASILSLAGAQETQYF.

This clonotype was recorded at least ten times. V gene TRBV3-1 combines with J gene TRBJ1-1; D is unresolved. The V and J ends lost 2 bases and 4 bases respectively, with 11 bases between them. The V gene's germline CDR1 is LGHDT and CDR2 YNNKEL (reference sequence). CDR3 length: 14 residues. The CDR3 loop is CASSQLGVGTEAFF. The CDR3 nucleotides read TGTGCCAGCAGCCAACTCGGGGTAGGCACTGAAGCTTTCTTT.